This T cell receptor (beta chain) was captured by sequencing in a study of cytomegalovirus exposure and HLA in healthy donors. The wider study: The same platform used for the 666 first-cohort repertoires was also used for the approximately 120 validation repertoires, as a later analysis reported. Regarding the study as a whole: Cytomegalovirus status, reportedly, was diagnosed with high specificity and sensitivity by the classifier. Usually a TCR sequence was rare, but some public TCRs were found in many donors.

As for this clone: Its antigen is as yet unknown.

V lost 6 bases, J lost 4 bases, and 11 bases stayed unmatched. The CDR3 totals 15 residues. The germline V gene has CDR1 WNHNN and CDR2 SYGVQD (reference sequence). This table comes from immunoSEQ multiplex PCR, and its TCRdb copy is limited to in-frame clones, with some not included. The sample includes roughly 110,000 clones, about 85% of them seen just once. This receptor was obtained from a woman aged 18-35 years in good health and CMV-seropositive. The chain joins TRBV10-1 to TRBJ2-5; TRBD1 matches at 7 bases. The sequencing input was PBMCs. The CDR3 spells CASSARTGLGETQYF. CDR3 DNA: TGCGCCAGCAGCGCTCGGACAGGTCTAGGAGAGACCCAGTACTTC.